This TCR beta chain was sequenced for a study of T-cell reconstitution after alpha-beta-depleted transplantation in children. The study, taken as a whole, reports: Some patients showed high day-60 TCRbeta diversity, which derived from surviving recipient T cells and thymic progenitors. Expanded graft clones, several hundred of them, were reportedly the source of alpha-beta T cells about two months after transplant.

This clonotype has a single count. Its antigen remains unidentified. Unique molecular identifiers featured in how the TCRbeta library was prepared. TCRdb recomputed calls from the PCR reads with MiXCR, one row per CDR3 protein. The table has some 550,000 distinct CDR3 sequences, 23% seen once. Trimming pared 1 base from V and 2 bases from J, leaving 11 bases between. Germline V gene sequence: CDR1 MNHEY, CDR2 SVGEGT. This CDR3 contains 15 residues. The specimen was PBMCs, mostly from graft donor cells, collected 360 days after TCRalphabeta/CD19-depleted stem cell transplant. The chain uses TRBV6-2 or TRBV6-3 and TRBJ2-5, with D perhaps TRBD1 (6 bases). The receptor was derived from a boy under three years old who had a stem cell transplant for acute myeloid leukemia, so the T cells may come from the graft donor. CDR3 sequence (DNA): TGTGCCAGCAGTTACTTCGGACAGAGACAAGAGACCCAGTACTTC. Residues: CASSYFGQRQETQYF.